This T cell receptor beta chain is from a study of identical twins. General study results and limits: Beta out-of-frame sequences showed weaker excess twin sharing.

MiXCR, run by TCRdb on the 5' RACE reads, gives a single entry per CDR3 protein. The sample shows some 560,000 distinct CDR3 sequences, more than 9% of them seen only once. This clonotype has only a few counts. Antigen unknown. Germline V lookup: CDR1 SGHRS, CDR2 YFSETQ. V was shortened by 0 bases and J by 10 bases, with 14 bases between the two germline ends. There are 14 residues in the CDR3. In addition, the sample was reused for a study of yellow fever vaccine responses in identical twins.

The source material was PBMCs. This TCR derives from a woman in her late teens or twenties in good health. V is TRBV5-1 and J is TRBJ2-1; D is undetermined. This chain's CDR3 is CASSLGPGLGEQFF. For the CDR3, the DNA is TGCGCCAGCAGCTTGGGTCCAGGATTGGGGGAGCAGTTCTTC.